This T cell receptor (beta chain) was identified during a study of blood T cell repertoires in COVID-19. On the study more broadly: Italy, Spain and the United States were the sources of the convalescent and acute COVID-19 samples. T cells, B-cell-depleted T cells, or PBMCs supplied cDNA or gDNA.

How the authors handled the data: For nucleated cells, counts were estimated from reference gene primer amplification. This table comes from immunoSEQ multiplex PCR, and its TCRdb copy is limited to in-frame clones, with some not included. The DNA was the basis for D and trimming; V, J and clone size are from that table. The table has roughly 120,000 clones, roughly 88% seen once. The CDR3 spans 13 residues. J lost 4 bases, V lost 6 bases, and 3 bases had no gene match. Germline CDR1 and CDR2: LGHNT and FRNRAP. The gene calls are TRBV12-5 and TRBJ2-5, with 9 nucleotides matching TRBD1. The material sequenced was peripheral blood. This TCR was sampled from a woman in her 70s who had recovered from COVID-19. CDR3 nucleotide sequence: TGTGCTAGTGGCCCGGGACAGGGAGAGACCCAGTACTTC. Protein: CASGPGQGETQYF.